This note documents a single T cell receptor beta chain sequence. Its cognate antigen has yet to be identified. Within one base of it there is no much larger clone, and no base qualities were kept. Collaborating institutions collected whole blood in K2EDTA tubes following their own protocols. For TCRbeta analysis, collaborator samples were shipped as frozen whole blood, as isolated PBMCs, or as DNA extracted from either sample type. The germline V gene (reference sequence) gives CDR1 as SEHNR and CDR2 as FQNEAQ. The CDR3 sequence holds 14 residues, the cysteine and phenylalanine included. Just the 42-base CDR3 DNA is kept, in frame starting at base 1. V loses 5 bases, J loses 4 bases, and the germline ends lie 12 bases apart. This entry belongs to a study of blood T cell repertoires in COVID-19 (dated by TCRdb to about 2020). Some background on the complete study: The collaborator samples originated in the United States, Italy and Spain and spanned the acute and convalescent phases of COVID-19. The prospective study material was composed of cDNA or gDNA derived from T cells, B-cell-depleted T cells, or PBMCs. The dataset comprised deeply sampled blood TCRbeta repertoires from subjects exposed to, actively infected with, or recovered from COVID-19. The repertoires were released in a freely available public database intended as a resource for research on the immune response to SARS-CoV-2. Samples were obtained from the ongoing ImmuneRACE study (first 160 participants) and from 1,000 to 1,500 subjects provided by 6 global collaborators. Nearly every sample came with metadata listing a de-identified subject ID, COVID-19 status, age in years and sex. Where available, HLA class I and class II types were obtained from metadata supplied by the sample provider rather than from assay-based typing. Overall study results and their limits: The amount of clinical and demographic metadata varied by source and participant and was provided uncurated.

The immunoSEQ Assay, a bias-controlled multiplex PCR, was used to amplify TCRbeta CDR3 regions from genomic DNA. On the authors' methods: The number of nucleated cells in each sample was estimated by amplification of reference gene primers within the assay. Sequence reads were collapsed and filtered to measure the absolute abundance of every unique TCRbeta CDR3 rearrangement. For each sample, productive Simpson clonality was calculated as the square root of Simpson's diversity index across productive rearrangements. Here the immuneACCESS table is served through TCRdb, limited to in-frame sequences with V and J called. Missing clones are a known gap in these copies; in checked studies unresolved V genes cover under half, and the rest lacks a known reason. The V and J calls and clone size come from that table; D and trimming were worked out from the DNA. The table for this sample lists 250,000 or so clones; 86% of them were counted only once. The ten biggest clones cover 10% to 15% of the sample.

The chain links TRBV7-9 with TRBJ1-5; the D gene identity is not certain. This receptor was taken from a man of 80 years or more with acute or convalescent COVID-19. What was sequenced was peripheral blood. The CDR3 in this case is CASSPGGSNQPQHF. The nucleotides read TGTGCCAGCAGCCCCGGTGGTTCGAATCAGCCCCAGCATTTT.